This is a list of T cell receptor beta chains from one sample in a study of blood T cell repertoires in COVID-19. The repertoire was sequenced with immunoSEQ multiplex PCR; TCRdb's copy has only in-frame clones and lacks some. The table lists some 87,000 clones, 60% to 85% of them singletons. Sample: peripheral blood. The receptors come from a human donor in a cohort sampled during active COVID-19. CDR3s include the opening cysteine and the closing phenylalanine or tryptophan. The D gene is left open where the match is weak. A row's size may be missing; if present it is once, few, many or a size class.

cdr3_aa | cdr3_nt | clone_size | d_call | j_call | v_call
CASSSIGRALYGYTF | TGTGCCAGCAGTTCCATCGGCAGGGCGCTGTATGGCTACACCTTC | - | - | TRBJ1-2 | TRBV28
CSVGGTGKTYEQYF | TGCAGCGTCGGGGGGACAGGGAAAACCTACGAGCAGTACTTC | - | TRBD1 | TRBJ2-7 | TRBV29-1
CAWNGLGNEQFF | TGTGCCTGGAACGGACTAGGGAATGAGCAGTTCTTC | few | TRBD2 | TRBJ2-1 | TRBV30
CASSYSGGLQETQYF | TGTGCCAGCAGTTACAGTGGGGGACTCCAAGAGACCCAGTACTTC | - | - | TRBJ2-5 | TRBV6-5
CASSQAGRQPQHF | TGTGCCAGCAGTCAAGCAGGGCGCCAGCCCCAGCATTTT | few | - | TRBJ1-5 | TRBV27
CASTPDTGELFF | TGTGCCAGCACGCCGGACACCGGGGAGCTGTTTTTT | - | - | TRBJ2-2 | TRBV2
CATSYEDYNEQFF | TGTGCCACCAGCTACGAGGATTACAATGAGCAGTTCTTC | - | - | TRBJ2-1 | TRBV15
CATTGRNTEAFF | TGTGCCACCACAGGTCGGAACACTGAAGCTTTCTTT | - | - | TRBJ1-1 | TRBV12-3/TRBV12-4
CASSLGGGLEQFF | TGTGCCAGCAGTTTAGGCGGGGGCCTTGAGCAGTTCTTC | - | - | TRBJ2-1 | TRBV27
CASTGQQNSGNTIYF | TGCGCCAGCACGGGACAGCAAAACTCTGGAAACACCATATATTTT | - | TRBD1 | TRBJ1-3 | TRBV10-2
CASSLRGTLYGYTF | TGTGCCAGCAGTTTAAGGGGTACCCTCTATGGCTACACCTTC | - | - | TRBJ1-2 | TRBV27
CASSQSIAGQYF | TGTGCCAGCAGCCAATCAATCGCGGGGCAGTACTTC | - | - | TRBJ2-7 | TRBV14
CASSLGTGLSYGYTF | TGTGCCAGCAGCTTGGGGACAGGGCTTAGCTATGGCTACACCTTC | - | TRBD1 | TRBJ1-2 | TRBV5-6
CASSGQGGTGELFF | TGCGCCAGCAGTGGACAGGGTGGGACCGGGGAGCTGTTTTTT | once | TRBD1 | TRBJ2-2 | TRBV10-1
CAWRREGHNEQFF | TGTGCCTGGAGGCGGGAGGGCCACAATGAGCAGTTCTTC | - | TRBD2 | TRBJ2-1 | TRBV30
CSVNRTYTF | TGCAGTGTGAACAGGACGTACACCTTC | - | - | TRBJ1-2 | TRBV20-1
CASSLVDSGDNEQFF | TGTGCCAGCAGCTTAGTTGATAGCGGGGACAATGAGCAGTTCTTC | - | TRBD2 | TRBJ2-1 | TRBV7-8
CASSPKDYALDTQYF | TGTGCCAGCAGCCCAAAGGACTATGCTTTAGATACGCAGTATTTT | - | - | TRBJ2-3 | TRBV3-1/TRBV3-2
CASSRQGTNEKLFF | TGTGCCAGCAGCCGACAGGGAACTAATGAAAAACTGTTTTTT | - | TRBD1 | TRBJ1-4 | TRBV9
CAISESEGTGSSYEQYF | TGTGCCATCAGTGAGTCCGAGGGCACAGGGTCGTCCTACGAGCAGTACTTC | few | - | TRBJ2-7 | TRBV10-3
CASSPQNLGYTF | TGTGCCAGCAGTCCCCAGAATCTCGGCTACACCTTC | - | - | TRBJ1-2 | TRBV12-3/TRBV12-4
CASSPQRGSSPSPLHF | TGTGCCAGCAGCCCCCAGCGGGGCAGTTCGCCTTCACCCCTCCACTTT | - | - | TRBJ1-6 | TRBV9
CASSPVRNQPQHF | TGTGCCAGCAGCCCGGTTAGAAATCAGCCCCAGCATTTT | few | - | TRBJ1-5 | TRBV12-3/TRBV12-4
CASSPLRLAGDTDTQYF | TGTGCCAGTAGTCCCCTCAGACTAGCGGGAGACACAGATACGCAGTATTTT | - | TRBD2 | TRBJ2-3 | TRBV19
CASSPSGVGEYF | TGTGCCAGCAGCCCCTCCGGGGTAGGAGAGTACTTC | - | - | TRBJ2-7 | TRBV7-9
CACLAGGEETQYF | TGTGCCTGCCTAGCGGGGGGGGAAGAGACCCAGTACTTC | - | TRBD2 | TRBJ2-5 | TRBV30
CASSVKLSGGANGELFF | TGTGCCAGCAGCGTAAAACTTTCTGGGGGGGCCAACGGGGAGCTGTTTTTT | - | - | TRBJ2-2 | TRBV9
CATSRQINEKLFF | TGTGCCACCAGCCGACAGATTAATGAAAAACTGTTTTTT | - | - | TRBJ1-4 | TRBV15
CARSLVRGCSGYTF | TGTGCCAGAAGCTTGGTGCGGGGGTGTAGTGGCTACACCTTC | - | - | TRBJ1-2 | TRBV5-3
CASSQTEYSGVGTDTQYF | TGCGCCAGCAGCCAGACGGAATATAGCGGGGTGGGCACAGATACGCAGTATTTT | - | TRBD2 | TRBJ2-3 | TRBV4-1
CASSSQGLSNSPLHF | TGCGCCAGCAGCTCACAGGGATTAAGTAATTCACCCCTCCACTTT | - | - | TRBJ1-6 | TRBV5-1
CASSQDRGQVNYGYTF | TGTGCCAGCAGCCAAGATCGGGGACAGGTTAACTATGGCTACACCTTC | - | TRBD1 | TRBJ1-2 | TRBV4-2
CASATPLYNEQFF | TGTGCCAGCGCGACACCGCTGTACAATGAGCAGTTCTTC | - | - | TRBJ2-1 | TRBV6-5
CASSPTRVKGDEQFF | TGTGCCAGCAGCCCGACTAGAGTTAAAGGCGATGAGCAGTTCTTC | - | - | TRBJ2-1 | TRBV7-6
CASSFRGTSSNEQYF | TGTGCCAGCAGCTTTCGAGGGACTTCTTCCAACGAGCAGTACTTC | - | - | TRBJ2-7 | TRBV11-2
CASTWTSGQPQHF | TGTGCCAGTACTTGGACTTCAGGACAGCCCCAGCATTTT | - | - | TRBJ1-5 | TRBV19
CATSDPDRATGELFF | TGTGCCACCAGTGACCCCGACAGGGCCACCGGGGAGCTGTTTTTT | once | TRBD1 | TRBJ2-2 | TRBV24-1
CASSQGRVGQPQHF | TGTGCCAGCAGCCAAGGCAGGGTGGGTCAGCCCCAGCATTTT | few | - | TRBJ1-5 | TRBV3-1/TRBV3-2
CAISPGQPLARETQYF | TGTGCCATCAGCCCGGGACAGCCCCTCGCAAGAGAGACCCAGTACTTC | - | TRBD1 | TRBJ2-5 | TRBV10-3
CASSGGQGSYEQYF | TGTGCCAGCTCCGGGGGACAGGGCTCCTACGAGCAGTACTTC | - | TRBD1 | TRBJ2-7 | TRBV18
CASSFAGGRETQYF | TGCGCCAGCAGCTTTGCAGGGGGCAGGGAGACCCAGTACTTC | - | TRBD1 | TRBJ2-5 | TRBV5-1
CASSLLAGVLTDTQYF | TGTGCCAGCAGCCTACTAGCGGGAGTTTTGACAGATACGCAGTATTTT | - | TRBD2 | TRBJ2-3 | TRBV6-2/TRBV6-3
CATREGDEQFF | TGTGCCACCCGAGAGGGCGATGAGCAGTTCTTC | - | - | TRBJ2-1 | TRBV24-1
CASSDSWRGASYEQYF | TGTGCCAGCAGTGATTCCTGGCGGGGGGCGTCCTACGAGCAGTACTTC | - | TRBD2 | TRBJ2-7 | TRBV2
CAWSVYAGTEAFF | TGTGCCTGGAGTGTATACGCCGGTACTGAAGCTTTCTTT | - | - | TRBJ1-1 | TRBV30
CASSRPRGPYNSPLHF | TGTGCCAGCAGCCGTCCCAGGGGCCCTTATAATTCACCCCTCCACTTT | - | - | TRBJ1-6 | TRBV3-1/TRBV3-2
CSVGQGLNYGYTF | TGCAGCGTCGGACAGGGCCTTAACTATGGCTACACCTTC | - | TRBD1 | TRBJ1-2 | TRBV29-1
CASSKDRGWYNSPLHF | TGTGCCAGCAGCAAAGACAGGGGGTGGTATAATTCACCCCTCCACTTT | - | TRBD1 | TRBJ1-6 | TRBV7-2
CASSYSRPRGYNEQFF | TGTGCCAGCAGTTACTCGAGGCCTAGAGGCTACAATGAGCAGTTCTTC | - | - | TRBJ2-1 | TRBV6-5
CASSLVQGARGELFF | TGTGCCAGCAGCTTGGTACAGGGGGCGCGGGGGGAGCTGTTTTTT | - | TRBD1 | TRBJ2-2 | TRBV5-6
CASRPPPGNTEAFF | TGTGCCAGCAGACCCCCGCCAGGGAACACTGAAGCTTTCTTT | - | - | TRBJ1-1 | TRBV6-5
CASSLSATGGEQYF | TGCGCCAGCAGCTTGTCGGCGACAGGGGGCGAGCAGTACTTC | - | TRBD1 | TRBJ2-7 | TRBV5-1
CASNPGQGYYEQYF | TGTGCCAGCAATCCGGGACAGGGGTACTACGAGCAGTACTTC | - | TRBD1 | TRBJ2-7 | TRBV6-5
CASSFAGLAGWSYEQYF | TGTGCCAGCAGCTTTGCGGGACTAGCGGGGTGGTCCTACGAGCAGTACTTC | - | TRBD2 | TRBJ2-7 | TRBV7-9
CASSSGLAVTNTGELFF | TGTGCCAGCAGCTCCGGACTAGCGGTAACGAACACCGGGGAGCTGTTTTTT | - | TRBD2 | TRBJ2-2 | TRBV9
CASSYSRWQASTEAFF | TGTGCCAGCAGTTACTCTCGATGGCAGGCCAGCACTGAAGCTTTCTTT | - | - | TRBJ1-1 | TRBV6-2/TRBV6-3
CASSIMTGAYGYTF | TGTGCCAGTAGTATTATGACAGGGGCCTATGGCTACACCTTC | once | TRBD1 | TRBJ1-2 | TRBV19